This is a list of T cell receptor beta chains from one sample in a study of T cell responses to AZD1222 COVID-19 vaccine. The protocol was immunoSEQ multiplex PCR, while the TCRdb copy is restricted to in-frame clones and leaves out a portion. The sample lists 110,000 or so clones, approximately 90% seen once, with about 9.1% in the top ten. The sample was peripheral blood, taken on day 0 of AZD1222 vaccination. These receptor sequences come from an adult in good health. CDR3s include the opening cysteine and the closing phenylalanine or tryptophan. A D gene is named only where the DNA matches it firmly. Expanded clones get a size class; other rows say once, few or many, or leave the size out.

d_call,v_call,clone_size,j_call,cdr3_nt,cdr3_aa
.,TRBV3-1/TRBV3-2,.,TRBJ1-6,TGTGCCAGCAGCCCGGGAACCCCCTCACCCCTCCACTTT,CASSPGTPSPLHF
TRBD2,TRBV14,.,TRBJ2-3,TGTGCCAGCAGCCCAGCGGGAGGGGCAGATACGCAGTATTTT,CASSPAGGADTQYF
TRBD1,TRBV6-5,.,TRBJ1-4,TGTGCCAGCAGTCGGAGGACAGGGGGTGATGAAAAACTGTTTTTT,CASSRRTGGDEKLFF
.,TRBV2,.,TRBJ2-2,TGTGCCAGCAGTGAAGCTGGAAGTCGGGCCGGGGAGCTGTTTTTT,CASSEAGSRAGELFF
TRBD2,TRBV7-2,.,TRBJ2-1,TGTGCCAGCAGCTTAACCGGGACTAGCTCCTACAATGAGCAGTTCTTC,CASSLTGTSSYNEQFF
.,TRBV2,.,TRBJ2-4,TGTGCCAGCAGTGAAGCGGTGCGGGGCAAAAACATTCAGTACTTC,CASSEAVRGKNIQYF
.,TRBV27,.,TRBJ2-7,TGTGCCAGCAGTCTAACTCAGGGTACCGAGCAGTACTTC,CASSLTQGTEQYF
TRBD1,TRBV7-2,once,TRBJ2-7,TGTGCCAGCAGTATCGGACAGGGAACTTCCTACGAGCAGTACTTC,CASSIGQGTSYEQYF
TRBD2,TRBV6-5,.,TRBJ2-1,TGTGCCAGCTTCCTTAGCGGGCGCTCCTACAATGAGCAGTTCTTC,CASFLSGRSYNEQFF
.,TRBV3-1/TRBV3-2,few,TRBJ2-1,TGTGCCAGCAGCCAAGGCGTCGGAAGGAATGAGCAGTTCTTC,CASSQGVGRNEQFF
.,TRBV9,.,TRBJ2-7,TGTGCCAGCAGCGTAGCGGAGGACGAGCAGTACTTC,CASSVAEDEQYF
TRBD1,TRBV4-1,.,TRBJ1-2,TGCGCCAGCAGCCCTCACCCGCGGACAGGGGGAGATGGCTACACCTTC,CASSPHPRTGGDGYTF
.,TRBV7-9,.,TRBJ1-2,TGTGCCAGCAGCTTGACGGAGACTGATGGCTACACCTTC,CASSLTETDGYTF
.,TRBV12-3/TRBV12-4,.,TRBJ1-1,TGTGCCAGCAGCGCGGGTCCTAACACTGAAGCTTTCTTT,CASSAGPNTEAFF
TRBD1,TRBV28,.,TRBJ1-5,TGTGCCAGCGTTGACAGGGGCAATCAGCCCCAGCATTTT,CASVDRGNQPQHF
.,TRBV5-4,.,TRBJ2-6,TGTGCCTGGCGTGTGGCTGGGGCCAACGTCCTGACTTTC,CAWRVAGANVLTF
TRBD1,TRBV11-2,.,TRBJ1-2,TGTGCCAGCAGCTTAGATCTGGTGACAGGGGTTCGTGGCTACACCTTC,CASSLDLVTGVRGYTF
.,TRBV19,.,TRBJ2-7,TGTGCCAGTAGTTTACAGCAAGGAGCAAGCTACGAGCAGTACTTC,CASSLQQGASYEQYF
TRBD1,TRBV4-3,once,TRBJ1-5,TGCGCCAGCAGCCAATGGACAGGACAGCCCCAGCATTTT,CASSQWTGQPQHF
TRBD2,TRBV27,.,TRBJ2-2,TGTGCCAGCAGCCCGGGAGGGCGGACCGGGGAGCTGTTTTTT,CASSPGGRTGELFF
.,TRBV4-3,.,TRBJ2-7,TGCGCCAGCAGCCAAGACGACCGCAAGCAGTACTTC,CASSQDDRKQYF
.,TRBV4-2,.,TRBJ2-7,TGTGCCAGCAGCCAAGATCGGACGGGCCAATACGAGCAGTACTTC,CASSQDRTGQYEQYF
.,TRBV2,.,TRBJ2-3,TGTGCCAGCATCCCAGGGAACACAGATACGCAGTATTTT,CASIPGNTDTQYF
.,TRBV19,few,TRBJ1-1,TGTGCCAGTAGTATCATTCAGGGGAGAGCTTTCTTT,CASSIIQGRAFF
.,TRBV27,.,TRBJ1-1,TGTGCCCCCCAAGGCGAAGAAGCTTTCTTT,CAPQGEEAFF
.,TRBV28,.,TRBJ1-5,TGTGCCAGCAGTTCCCTCGGTCAGCCCCAGCATTTT,CASSSLGQPQHF
.,TRBV15,.,TRBJ1-1,TGTGCCACCAGCAGAGATCTCACGCTTAACACTGAAGCTTTCTTT,CATSRDLTLNTEAFF
TRBD1,TRBV9,.,TRBJ1-5,TGTGCCAGCAGCGGCCCCGGGACAGAACATCAGCCCCAGCATTTT,CASSGPGTEHQPQHF
.,TRBV28,.,TRBJ1-3,TGTGCCAGCAGTCTGACCCTGGTTCCCCCCTTATTGGATTTT,CASSLTLVPPLLDF
.,TRBV7-2,.,TRBJ2-5,TGTGCCAGCAGCTTAAGACTACAGAGCCCCGGAGAGACCCAGTACTTC,CASSLRLQSPGETQYF
.,TRBV9,.,TRBJ2-3,TGTGCCAGCAGCGCCGGAGGGCGGCCGCAGTATTTT,CASSAGGRPQYF
.,TRBV13,once,TRBJ2-5,TGTGCCAGCAGCTTAACCGGCGGGGAGACCCAGTACTTC,CASSLTGGETQYF
.,TRBV6-1,few,TRBJ2-3,TGTGCCAGCAGTGAATTTACAGATACGCAGTATTTT,CASSEFTDTQYF
TRBD1,TRBV28,.,TRBJ1-2,TGTGCCAGCAGGGTGACAGGGGGCGCATGGGGCTACACCTTC,CASRVTGGAWGYTF
.,TRBV2,.,TRBJ2-2,TGTGCCAGCAGACGAGACGGAGGGAACACCGGGGAGCTGTTTTTT,CASRRDGGNTGELFF
.,TRBV24-1,.,TRBJ1-1,TGTGCCACCTCAGGGCCCGTGGGTGAAGCTTTCTTT,CATSGPVGEAFF
.,TRBV6-2/TRBV6-3,.,TRBJ2-7,TGTGCCAGCAGTGCGCCTTGGGGCTCCTACGAGCAGTACTTC,CASSAPWGSYEQYF
.,TRBV11-1,.,TRBJ2-3,TGTGCCAGCAGCCCGCCGGGATTTCGCACAGATACGCAGTATTTT,CASSPPGFRTDTQYF
.,TRBV7-3,.,TRBJ1-6,TGTGCCAGCAGCTCCGGGTCTTCTAATTCACCCCTCCACTTT,CASSSGSSNSPLHF
.,TRBV10-3,.,TRBJ1-3,TGTGCCATCAGTGACAGCAACTCTGGAAACACCATATATTTT,CAISDSNSGNTIYF
TRBD2,TRBV5-4,.,TRBJ2-5,TGTGCCAGCAGCTCCCGCGGGGGACTAGCGATACAAGAGACCCAGTACTTC,CASSSRGGLAIQETQYF
TRBD1,TRBV28,.,TRBJ1-5,TGTGCCAGCAAGACTACCGGGACAGCTAATCAGCCCCAGCATTTT,CASKTTGTANQPQHF
.,TRBV19,.,TRBJ2-6,TGTGCCAGTAGTATCGATGCCCCTGGGGCCAACGTCCTGACTTTC,CASSIDAPGANVLTF
.,TRBV19,.,TRBJ2-3,TGTGCCAGTAGACCCGGACACACAGATACGCAGTATTTT,CASRPGHTDTQYF
TRBD2,TRBV7-2,.,TRBJ2-2,TGTGCCAGCAGCTGGGAGGGGACCGGGGAGCTGTTTTTT,CASSWEGTGELFF
TRBD2,TRBV5-1,.,TRBJ2-7,TGCGCCAGCAGCTCCTACCGGACTAGCGGGAGTATCACCTACGAGCAGTACTTC,CASSSYRTSGSITYEQYF
TRBD1,TRBV28,.,TRBJ1-4,TGTGCCAGCAGTTCCCGAAACAGGGGGCCTAATGAAAAACTGTTTTTT,CASSSRNRGPNEKLFF
.,TRBV21-1,.,TRBJ2-1,TGTGCCAGCAGCAATTCCAGCGGGAGAATCGGTGAGCAGTTCTTC,CASSNSSGRIGEQFF
TRBD2,TRBV19,.,TRBJ2-1,TGTGCCAACGGGACTAGCGTGCATGAGCAGTTCTTC,CANGTSVHEQFF
TRBD2,TRBV7-9,.,TRBJ2-7,TGTGCCAGCAGCTCGAGCGGGAGGGAATATGGCGAGCAGTACTTC,CASSSSGREYGEQYF
.,TRBV9,.,TRBJ1-6,TGTGCCAGCAGCGTGGGGGTGTTGGGATCACCCCTCCACTTT,CASSVGVLGSPLHF
.,TRBV21-1,.,TRBJ2-1,TGTGCCAGCAGCAAAGGCGGGCTCAAGGACTACAATGAGCAGTTCTTC,CASSKGGLKDYNEQFF
.,TRBV7-9,.,TRBJ2-5,TGTGCCAGCAGCTTAGGCCTCCAAGAGACCCAGTACTTC,CASSLGLQETQYF
.,TRBV18,.,TRBJ2-5,TGTGCCAGCTCCCCTGGGGACAAGACCCAAGAGACCCAGTACTTC,CASSPGDKTQETQYF
.,TRBV27,.,TRBJ2-7,TGTGCCAGCAGTTTTGTCGGGGGCCAATACGAGCAGTACTTC,CASSFVGGQYEQYF
TRBD2,TRBV10-3,.,TRBJ2-3,TGTGCCATCAGCTCGGGGGGGGGCACAGATACGCAGTATTTT,CAISSGGGTDTQYF
TRBD2,TRBV7-9,few,TRBJ2-1,TGTGCCAGCAGCTTAGGGGGCGGGAGCCCCTCCTACAATGAGCAGTTCTTC,CASSLGGGSPSYNEQFF
TRBD1,TRBV9,.,TRBJ2-3,TGTGCCAGCAGGGGCTCCGGGACAGGGTTTGATACGCAGTATTTT,CASRGSGTGFDTQYF
.,TRBV6-2/TRBV6-3,.,TRBJ2-3,TGTGCCAGCAGTGCCCTTTTCACAGATACGCAGTATTTT,CASSALFTDTQYF
TRBD1,TRBV28,few,TRBJ1-3,TGTGCCAGCAGTTTACACGGGACAGCAAACTCTGGAAACACCATATATTTT,CASSLHGTANSGNTIYF